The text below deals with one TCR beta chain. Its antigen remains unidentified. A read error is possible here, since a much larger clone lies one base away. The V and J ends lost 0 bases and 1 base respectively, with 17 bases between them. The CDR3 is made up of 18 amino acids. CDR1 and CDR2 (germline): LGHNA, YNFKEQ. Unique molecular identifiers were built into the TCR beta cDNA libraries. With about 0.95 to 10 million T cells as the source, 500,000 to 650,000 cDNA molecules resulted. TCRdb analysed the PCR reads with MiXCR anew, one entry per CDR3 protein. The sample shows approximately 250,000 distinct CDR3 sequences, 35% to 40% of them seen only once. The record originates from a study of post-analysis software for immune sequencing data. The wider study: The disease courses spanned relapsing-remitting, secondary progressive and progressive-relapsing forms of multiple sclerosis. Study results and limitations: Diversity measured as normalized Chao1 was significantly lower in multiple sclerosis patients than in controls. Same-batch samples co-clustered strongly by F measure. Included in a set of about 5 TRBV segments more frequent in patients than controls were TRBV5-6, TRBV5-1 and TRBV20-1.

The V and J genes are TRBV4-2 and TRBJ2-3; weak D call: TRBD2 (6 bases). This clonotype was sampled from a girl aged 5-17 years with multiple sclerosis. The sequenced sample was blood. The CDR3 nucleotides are TGTGCCAGCAGCCAAGAGGAGGCTAGCTGGGGGGGCACAGATACGCAGTATTTT. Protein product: CASSQEEASWGGTDTQYF.